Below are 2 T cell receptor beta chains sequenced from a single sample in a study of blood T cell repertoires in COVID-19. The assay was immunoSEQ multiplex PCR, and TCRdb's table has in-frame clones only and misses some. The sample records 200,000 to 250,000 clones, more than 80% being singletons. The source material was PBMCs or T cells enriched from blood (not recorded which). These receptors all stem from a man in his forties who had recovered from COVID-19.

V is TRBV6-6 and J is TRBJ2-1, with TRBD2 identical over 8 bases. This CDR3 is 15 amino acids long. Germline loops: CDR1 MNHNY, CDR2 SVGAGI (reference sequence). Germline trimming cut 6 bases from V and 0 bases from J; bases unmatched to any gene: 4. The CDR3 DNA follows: TGTGCCAGCAGACTAGCGGAGACCTCCTACAATGAGCAGTTCTTC. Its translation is CASRLAETSYNEQFF.

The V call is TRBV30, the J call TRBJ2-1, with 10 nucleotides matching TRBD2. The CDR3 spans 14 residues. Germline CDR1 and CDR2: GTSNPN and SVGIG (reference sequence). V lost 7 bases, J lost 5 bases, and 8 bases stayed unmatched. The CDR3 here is CALLAGGRHNEQFF. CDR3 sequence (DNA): TGTGCCTTGTTAGCGGGAGGCCGACACAATGAGCAGTTCTTC.